A single sample is the source of the 9 T cell receptor beta chains below, sequenced in a study of technical replicates of blood from a handful of donors. Produced via immunoSEQ multiplex PCR; TCRdb's table is partial and in-frame only. The sample has around 92,000 clones, approximately 96% seen once. The source material was T cells isolated from PBMCs. The receptor source for this set is a human donor in good health.

The V gene is TRBV4-2, the J gene TRBJ2-7, with 12 bases identical to TRBD2. V was clipped by 3 bases and J by 3 bases; unmatched bases: 6. From germline, CDR1 is LGHNA and CDR2 YNFKEQ. The CDR3 contains 16 residues. CDR3 nucleotide sequence: TGTGCCAGCAGCCAGGGGACTAGCGGGTCCATCTACGAGCAGTACTTC. Translation gives CASSQGTSGSIYEQYF.

The chain couples TRBV28 to TRBJ2-7; unclear D gene. The CDR3 sequence is 15 residues long. With 4 bases removed from V and 2 bases from J, the gap between germline ends came to 15 bases. The germline gives CDR1 MDHEN, CDR2 SYDVKM. The CDR3 is CASSSSRAGPYEQYF. The DNA for the CDR3 is TGTGCCAGCAGTTCCAGTCGAGCAGGTCCCTACGAGCAGTACTTC.

The V and J genes are TRBV7-9 and TRBJ2-7; maybe TRBD2 (5 bases). Per the germline V gene, CDR1 is SEHNR and CDR2 is FQNEAQ (reference sequence). This CDR3 contains 15 residues. V was cut by 5 bases and J by 6 bases, with 20 bases left in between. The chain's CDR3 is CASSPYEGKGLEQYF. The CDR3, as DNA: TGTGCCAGCAGCCCCTATGAGGGAAAAGGCCTCGAGCAGTACTTC.

The J gene is TRBJ2-2, the V gene TRBV28; 7 bases match TRBD1. Trimming took 5 bases from V and 2 from J; bases not matched to a gene: 5. Germline V gene sequence: CDR1 MDHEN, CDR2 SYDVKM. This CDR3 comprises 15 residues. The CDR3 bases are TGTGCCAGCAGTATACAGGGGCGTAACACCGGGGAGCTGTTTTTT. Translating gives CASSIQGRNTGELFF.

The J gene is TRBJ1-1, the V gene TRBV6-1; D is unclear. Germline-derived CDR1 and CDR2 are MNHNS and SASEGT. The V gene lost 2 bases and the J gene lost 11 bases, with 15 bases spanning the gap. This CDR3 region has 13 residues. The CDR3 spells CASSEYPTRRAFF. The CDR3 DNA reads as TGTGCCAGCAGTGAATACCCCACAAGGAGGGCTTTCTTT.

This rearrangement joins TRBV19 to TRBJ2-1, with D possibly matching TRBD1 (6 bases). The CDR3 sequence is 14 residues long. V shed 5 bases and J shed 5 bases, with 13 bases lying between them. Germline assignment: CDR1 LNHDA and CDR2 SQIVND (reference sequence). The CDR3 coding sequence is TGTGCCAGTAGTCACAGGGTGATTAACAATGAGCAGTTCTTC. The encoded protein is CASSHRVINNEQFF.

CDR3 sequence reads: CASTLGAGSGNTIYF. The DNA for the CDR3 is TGTGCCAGCACCTTAGGGGCAGGCTCTGGAAACACCATATATTTT. The chain joins TRBV2 to TRBJ1-3, with D maybe TRBD1 (5 bases). The ends were cut back, 7 bases at V and 0 bases at J, with 13 bases in the middle. CDR3 length equals 15 residues. Germline V gene sequence: CDR1 SNHLY, CDR2 FYNNEI.

The chain recombines TRBV5-4 with TRBJ1-6, with a tentative D call TRBD1 (5 bases). The V gene lost 5 bases and the J gene lost 10 bases, with 19 bases spanning the gap. The CDR3 loop spans 15 amino acids. The V gene's germline CDR1 is SGHNT and CDR2 YYREEE (reference sequence). The CDR3 DNA follows: TGTGCCAGCAGTTTCCAGACAGCCAGAAGCTCACCCCTCCACTTT. Translating it yields CASSFQTARSSPLHF.

V is TRBV9 and J is TRBJ2-7; a possible D gene is TRBD1 (5 bases). Germline CDR1 SGDLS, CDR2 YYNGEE. This CDR3 spans 16 amino acids. The V and J ends lost 0 bases and 2 bases respectively, with 15 bases between them. The DNA of the CDR3 is TGTGCCAGCAGCGTAGAAGCAGGGCAGGGTGCCTACGAGCAGTACTTC. Protein sequence: CASSVEAGQGAYEQYF.